The rows below give T cell receptor beta chains drawn from one sample of a study of shared clonotypes between healthy human individuals. Here immunoSEQ multiplex PCR was the method, and the copy in TCRdb shows in-frame clones only, minus some. The sample has some 1 million clones, more than 60% seen once; the top ten hold 1.5%. The sequenced sample consisted of memory CD4+ T cells sorted from blood. All receptors come from a man aged 18 to 30 in good health. The CDR3 runs from the conserved cysteine through the conserved F or W.

v_call	j_call	cdr3_aa
TRBV9	TRBJ2-3	CASSVGQGADTQYF
TRBV5-4	TRBJ2-1	CASSLPGGWTSGNNEQFF
TRBV2	TRBJ2-1	CASKGYNEQFF
TRBV6-5	TRBJ2-7	CASSFYLGTLDEQYF
TRBV18	TRBJ1-6	CASSPPGANNSPLHF
TRBV7-2	TRBJ2-3	CASSLSPSGSSADTQYF
TRBV7-3	TRBJ1-1	CASSTELNTEAFF
TRBV7-2	TRBJ2-3	CASSLRGGGSGDTQYF
TRBV2	TRBJ1-1	CASSNKGNTEAFF
TRBV6-5	TRBJ2-7	CASSLRRQGGSYEQYF
TRBV7-3	TRBJ2-1	CASSLLGSDEQFF
TRBV11-3	TRBJ2-3	CASSLTVGTQYF
TRBV19	TRBJ1-5	CASSRSQAASNQPQHF
TRBV5-1	TRBJ1-6	CASSLDGTGLSPLHF
TRBV5-6	TRBJ2-5	CASSLGRVETQYF
TRBV4-3	TRBJ2-3	CASSQSPRPATDTQYF
TRBV10-1	TRBJ2-7	CASSESGSYEQYF
TRBV6-1	TRBJ1-1	CASRGGLLYTEAFF
TRBV10-3	TRBJ2-3	CAICSGGGTDTQYF
TRBV6-1	TRBJ2-6	CASRGGGANVLTF
TRBV5-6	TRBJ2-5	CASSSLGTGEETQYF
TRBV11-2	TRBJ2-1	CASSRDRGRNEQFF
TRBV4-2	TRBJ2-4	CASSQAGLAKNIQYF
TRBV2	TRBJ1-5	CASSSSDRENQPQHF
TRBV2	TRBJ2-1	CASRVWGGNEQFF
TRBV18	TRBJ1-2	CASSPFATGDYGYTF
TRBV28	TRBJ1-2	CASSLGLNYGYTF
TRBV7-8	TRBJ1-1	CASLTGVDNTEAFF
TRBV5-1	TRBJ2-3	CASSLERSTDTQYF
TRBV10-2	TRBJ2-3	CASSAGRGASTDTQYF
TRBV28	TRBJ1-4	CASVSGNEKLFF
TRBV5-4	TRBJ2-5	CASSSQDRGDWETQYF
TRBV6-5	TRBJ2-1	CASSPGVGGEQFF
TRBV5-1	TRBJ1-1	CASSGGGPMNTEAFF
TRBV7-9	TRBJ2-4	CASSLEASGGVIQYF
TRBV18	TRBJ2-5	CASSLTGGPFQETQYF
TRBV5-1	TRBJ1-3	CASSLQGDYPDTIYF
TRBV2	TRBJ1-2	CASEMGFARGDGYTF
TRBV7-2	TRBJ1-1	CASSRRTTGGDTEAFF
TRBV20-1	TRBJ2-7	CSAAKTYEQYF